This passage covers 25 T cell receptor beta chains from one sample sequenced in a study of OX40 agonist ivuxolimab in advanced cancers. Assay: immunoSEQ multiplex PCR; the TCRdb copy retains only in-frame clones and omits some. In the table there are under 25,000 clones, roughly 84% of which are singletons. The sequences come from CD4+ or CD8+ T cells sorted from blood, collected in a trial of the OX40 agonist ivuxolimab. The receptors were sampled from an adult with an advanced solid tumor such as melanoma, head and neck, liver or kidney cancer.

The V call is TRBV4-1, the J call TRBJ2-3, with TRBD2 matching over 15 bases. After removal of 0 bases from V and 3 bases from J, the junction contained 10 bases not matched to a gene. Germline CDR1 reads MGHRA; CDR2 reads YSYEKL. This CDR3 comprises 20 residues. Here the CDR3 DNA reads TGCGCCAGCAGCCAAGAACCCGGGACTAGCGGGAGGATGAGGACAGATACGCAGTATTTT. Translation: CASSQEPGTSGRMRTDTQYF.

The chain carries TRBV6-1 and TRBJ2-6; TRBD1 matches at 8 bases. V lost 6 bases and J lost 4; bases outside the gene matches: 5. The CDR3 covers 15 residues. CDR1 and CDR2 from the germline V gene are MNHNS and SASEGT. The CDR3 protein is CASRDRVAGANVLTF. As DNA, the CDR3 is TGTGCCAGCAGGGACAGGGTCGCGGGGGCCAACGTCCTGACTTTC.

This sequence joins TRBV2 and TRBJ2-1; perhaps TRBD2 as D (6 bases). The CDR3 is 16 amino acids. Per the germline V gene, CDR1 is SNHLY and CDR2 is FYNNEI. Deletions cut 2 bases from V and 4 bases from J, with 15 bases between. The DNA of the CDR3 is TGTGCCAGCAGTGAATACGCGCTAGCGCCGTACAATGAGCAGTTCTTC. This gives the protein CASSEYALAPYNEQFF. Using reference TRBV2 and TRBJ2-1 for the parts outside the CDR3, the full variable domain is EPEVTQTPSHQVTQMGQEVILRCVPISNHLYFYWYRQILGQKVEFLVSFYNNEISEKSEIFDDQFSVERPDGSNFTLKIRSTKLEDSAMYFCASSEYALAPYNEQFFGPGTRLTVL.

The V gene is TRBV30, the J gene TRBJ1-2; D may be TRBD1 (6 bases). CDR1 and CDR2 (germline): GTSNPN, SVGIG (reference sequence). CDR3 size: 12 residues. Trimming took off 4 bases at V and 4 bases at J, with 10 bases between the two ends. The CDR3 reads CAWTQGGYGYTF. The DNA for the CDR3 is TGTGCCTGGACACAAGGGGGCTATGGCTACACCTTC.

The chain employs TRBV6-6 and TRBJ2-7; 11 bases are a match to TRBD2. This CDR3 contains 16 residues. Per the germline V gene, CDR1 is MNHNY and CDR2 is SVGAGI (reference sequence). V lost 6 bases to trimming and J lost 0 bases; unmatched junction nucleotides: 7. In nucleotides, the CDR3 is TGTGCCAGCAGGCATGGGACTAGCGGCGTCTCCTACGAGCAGTACTTC. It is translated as CASRHGTSGVSYEQYF.

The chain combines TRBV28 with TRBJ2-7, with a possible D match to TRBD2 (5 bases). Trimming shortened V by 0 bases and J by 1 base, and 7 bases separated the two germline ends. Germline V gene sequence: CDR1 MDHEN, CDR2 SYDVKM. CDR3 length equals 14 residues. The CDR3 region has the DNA TGTGCCAGCAGTTTATGGGACTCTTCCTACGAGCAGTACTTC. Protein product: CASSLWDSSYEQYF.

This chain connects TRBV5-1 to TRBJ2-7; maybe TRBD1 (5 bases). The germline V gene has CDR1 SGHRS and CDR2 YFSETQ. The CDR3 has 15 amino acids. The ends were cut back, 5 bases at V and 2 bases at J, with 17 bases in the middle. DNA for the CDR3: TGCGCCAGCAGGAGAGACGCAGGGCAGGCCTACGAGCAGTACTTC. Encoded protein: CASRRDAGQAYEQYF. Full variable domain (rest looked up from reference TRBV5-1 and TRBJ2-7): KAGVTQTPRYLIKTRGQQVTLSCSPISGHRSVSWYQQTPGQGLQFLFEYFSETQRNKGNFPGRFSGRQFSNSRSEMNVSTLELGDSALYLCASRRDAGQAYEQYFGPGTRLTVT.

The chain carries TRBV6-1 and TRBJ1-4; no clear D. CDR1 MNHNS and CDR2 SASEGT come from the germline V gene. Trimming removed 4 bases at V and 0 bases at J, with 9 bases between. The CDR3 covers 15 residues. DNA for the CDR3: TGTGCCAGCAGTGGAGACTGGGCAACTAATGAAAAACTGTTTTTT. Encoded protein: CASSGDWATNEKLFF.

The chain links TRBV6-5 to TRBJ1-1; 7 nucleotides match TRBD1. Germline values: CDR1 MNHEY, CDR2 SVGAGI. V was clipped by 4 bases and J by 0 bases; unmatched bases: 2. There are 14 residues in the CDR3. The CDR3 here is CASSSRGVNTEAFF. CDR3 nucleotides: TGTGCCAGCAGTTCCAGGGGGGTGAACACTGAAGCTTTCTTT.

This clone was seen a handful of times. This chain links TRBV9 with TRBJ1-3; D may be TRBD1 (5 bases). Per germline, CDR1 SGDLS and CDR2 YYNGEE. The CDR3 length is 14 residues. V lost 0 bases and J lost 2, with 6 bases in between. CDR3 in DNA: TGTGCCAGCAGCGTAGCGGGACCTGGAAACACCATATATTTT. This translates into CASSVAGPGNTIYF.

The chain's CDR3 is CASSLGQGAVNSPLHF. The CDR3 DNA reads as TGTGCCAGCTCCCTAGGACAGGGGGCGGTTAATTCACCCCTCCACTTT. The chain employs TRBV18 and TRBJ1-6; 11 nucleotides agree with TRBD1. The germline V gene has CDR1 KGHSH and CDR2 LQKENI. Trimming at V came to 6 bases and at J to 6 bases, leaving 7 bases not matched to a gene. The CDR3 totals 16 residues.

In nucleotides, the CDR3 is TGCGCCAGCAGCCGGAATAGCGGGACTCAAGAGACCCAGTACTTC. This sequence encodes CASSRNSGTQETQYF. V is TRBV4-3 and J is TRBJ2-5, with 8 bases fitting TRBD2. The CDR3 is made up of 15 amino acids. Trimming removed 4 bases from V and 2 bases from J; junction bases left unmatched: 6. In germline, CDR1 is LGHNA, CDR2 YSLEER.

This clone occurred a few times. CDR3 sequence: CASSLARATSGRAGFEQFF. DNA of the CDR3: TGTGCCAGCAGCTTAGCCAGGGCCACTAGCGGGAGGGCTGGATTTGAGCAGTTCTTC. V and J are TRBV7-2 and TRBJ2-1; 13 bases match TRBD2. The CDR3 is 19 amino acids. CDR1 SGHTA and CDR2 FQGNSA come from the germline V gene. V was pared by 0 bases and J by 9 bases, with 14 bases of the junction left unmatched.

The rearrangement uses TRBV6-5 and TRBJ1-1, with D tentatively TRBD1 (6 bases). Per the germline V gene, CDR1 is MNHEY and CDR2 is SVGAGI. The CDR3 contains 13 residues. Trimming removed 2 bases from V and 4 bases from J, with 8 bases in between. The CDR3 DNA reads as TGTGCCAGCAGTTACGGCAGGGGCACTGAAGCTTTCTTT. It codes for CASSYGRGTEAFF.

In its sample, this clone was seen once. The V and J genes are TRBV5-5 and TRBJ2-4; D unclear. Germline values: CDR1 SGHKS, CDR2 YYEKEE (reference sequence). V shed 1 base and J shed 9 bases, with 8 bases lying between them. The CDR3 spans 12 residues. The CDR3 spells CASSLYLGIQYF. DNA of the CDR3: TGTGCCAGCAGCTTGTATTTAGGCATTCAGTACTTC.

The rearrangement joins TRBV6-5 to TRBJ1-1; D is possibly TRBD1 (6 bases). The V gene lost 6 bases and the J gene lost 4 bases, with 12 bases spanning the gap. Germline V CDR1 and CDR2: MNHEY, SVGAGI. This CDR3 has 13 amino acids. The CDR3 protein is CASRGTGSTEAFF. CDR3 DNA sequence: TGTGCCAGCAGAGGTACAGGGAGCACTGAAGCTTTCTTT.

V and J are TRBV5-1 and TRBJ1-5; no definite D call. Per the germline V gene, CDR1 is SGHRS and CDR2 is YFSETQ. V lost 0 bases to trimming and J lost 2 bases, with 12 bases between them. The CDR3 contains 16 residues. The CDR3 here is CASSLGPGNGNQPQHF. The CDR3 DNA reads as TGCGCCAGCAGCTTGGGTCCAGGCAATGGCAATCAGCCCCAGCATTTT.

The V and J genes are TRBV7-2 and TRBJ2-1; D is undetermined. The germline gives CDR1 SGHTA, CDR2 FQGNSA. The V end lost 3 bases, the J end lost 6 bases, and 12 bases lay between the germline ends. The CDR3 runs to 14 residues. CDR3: CASSLVGGVNEQFF. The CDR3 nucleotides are TGTGCCAGCAGCTTGGTCGGTGGAGTCAATGAGCAGTTCTTC.

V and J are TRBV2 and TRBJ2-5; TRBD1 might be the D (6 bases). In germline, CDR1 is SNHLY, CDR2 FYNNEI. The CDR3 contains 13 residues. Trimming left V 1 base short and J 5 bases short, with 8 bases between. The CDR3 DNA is TGTGCCAGCAGTGAAGGGACAGAGGAGACCCAGTACTTC. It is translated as CASSEGTEETQYF.

For the CDR3, the DNA is TGTGCCATCAACGCCGGGACAGGGGTGAGTGAGCAGTACTTC. This gives the protein CAINAGTGVSEQYF. This rearrangement joins TRBV28 to TRBJ2-7; 10 positions agree with TRBD1. From germline, CDR1 is MDHEN and CDR2 SYDVKM. The V segment lost 10 bases and the J segment 7 bases; nucleotides outside the gene matches: 13. The CDR3 extends over 14 amino acids.

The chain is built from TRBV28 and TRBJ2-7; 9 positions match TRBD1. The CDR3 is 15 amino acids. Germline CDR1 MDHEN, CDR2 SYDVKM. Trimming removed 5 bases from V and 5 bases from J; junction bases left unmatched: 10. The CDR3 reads CASSVPGQGKDEQYF. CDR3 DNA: TGTGCCAGCAGTGTACCGGGACAGGGAAAGGACGAGCAGTACTTC.

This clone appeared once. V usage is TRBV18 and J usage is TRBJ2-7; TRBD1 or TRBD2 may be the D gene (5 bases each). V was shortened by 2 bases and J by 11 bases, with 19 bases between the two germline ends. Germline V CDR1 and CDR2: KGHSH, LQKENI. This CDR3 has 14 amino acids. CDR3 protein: CASSPGLRDRGEYF. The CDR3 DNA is TGTGCCAGCTCACCAGGGCTCCGGGACCGAGGAGAGTACTTC.

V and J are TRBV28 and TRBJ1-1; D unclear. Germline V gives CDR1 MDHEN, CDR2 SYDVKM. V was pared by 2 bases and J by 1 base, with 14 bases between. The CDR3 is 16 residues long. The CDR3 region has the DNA TGTGCCAGCAGTTTAGGGTCCGGGAACGGGAACACTGAAGCTTTCTTT. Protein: CASSLGSGNGNTEAFF. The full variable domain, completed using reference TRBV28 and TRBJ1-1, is DVKVTQSSRYLVKRTGEKVFLECVQDMDHENMFWYRQDPGLGLRLIYFSYDVKMKEKGDIPEGYSVSREKKERFSLILESASTNQTSMYLCASSLGSGNGNTEAFFGQGTRLTVV.

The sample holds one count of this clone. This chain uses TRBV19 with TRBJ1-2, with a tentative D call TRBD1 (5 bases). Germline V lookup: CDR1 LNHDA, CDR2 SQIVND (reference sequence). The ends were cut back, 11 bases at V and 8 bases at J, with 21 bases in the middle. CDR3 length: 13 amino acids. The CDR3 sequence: CAGGSGTARGYTF. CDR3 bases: TGTGCCGGGGGTTCCGGGACGGCGCGGGGCTACACCTTC. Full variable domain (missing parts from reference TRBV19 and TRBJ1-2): DGGITQSPKYLFRKEGQNVTLSCEQNLNHDAMYWYRQDPGQGLRLIYYSQIVNDFQKGDIAEGYSVSREKKESFPLTVTSAQKNPTAFYLCAGGSGTARGYTFGSGTRLTVV.

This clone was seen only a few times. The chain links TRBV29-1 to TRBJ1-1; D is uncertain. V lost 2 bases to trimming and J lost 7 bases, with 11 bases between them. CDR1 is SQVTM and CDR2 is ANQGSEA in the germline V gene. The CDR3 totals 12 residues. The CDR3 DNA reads TGCAGCGTTGAATGGGCCGCCCATGAAGCTTTCTTT. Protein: CSVEWAAHEAFF.